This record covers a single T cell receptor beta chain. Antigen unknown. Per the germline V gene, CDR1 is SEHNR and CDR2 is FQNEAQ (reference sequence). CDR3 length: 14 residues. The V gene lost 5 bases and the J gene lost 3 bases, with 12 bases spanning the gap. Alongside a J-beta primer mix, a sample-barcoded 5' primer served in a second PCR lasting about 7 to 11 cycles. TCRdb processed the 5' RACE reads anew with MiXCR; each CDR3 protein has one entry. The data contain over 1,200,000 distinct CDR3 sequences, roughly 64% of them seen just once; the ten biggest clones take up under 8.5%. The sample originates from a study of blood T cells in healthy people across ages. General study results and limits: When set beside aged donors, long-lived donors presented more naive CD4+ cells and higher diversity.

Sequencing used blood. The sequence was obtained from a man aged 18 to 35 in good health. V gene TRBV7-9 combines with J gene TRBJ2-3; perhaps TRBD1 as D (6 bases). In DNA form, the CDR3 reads TGTGCCAGCAGCGCCATCACAGGGACAGATACGCAGTATTTT. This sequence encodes CASSAITGTDTQYF.